This TCR beta chain came from a study of OX40 agonist ivuxolimab in advanced cancers. Study-wide background: Every 2 weeks, patients got intravenous ivuxolimab at one of six dose levels (0.01-10 mg/kg).

Worth noting for this clone: Its cognate antigen is unknown.

Study-level points and caveats: Among expanded peripheral T cells, antigen specificity went undetermined.

After removal of 3 bases from V and 6 bases from J, the junction contained 4 bases not matched to a gene. This CDR3 comprises 14 residues. In germline, CDR1 is SGHRS, CDR2 YFSETQ. Produced via immunoSEQ multiplex PCR; TCRdb's table is partial and in-frame only. This table has approximately 70,000 clones, 85% appearing once. Sequencing was performed on CD4+ or CD8+ T cells sorted from blood, taken in a trial of the OX40 agonist ivuxolimab. The chain is built from TRBV5-1 and TRBJ2-7; TRBD1 matches at 12 bases. The source of this sequence is an adult with an advanced solid tumor such as melanoma, head and neck, liver or kidney cancer. Here the CDR3 DNA reads TGCGCCAGCAGCTGGTTGGGACAGGGGGCCGAGCAGTACTTC. It codes for CASSWLGQGAEQYF.